Given below is one T cell receptor (beta chain) in context. Its cognate antigen is unknown. The data were obtained in a study of cytomegalovirus exposure and HLA in healthy donors. General study points: A list of more than 150 TCR beta chains associated with cytomegalovirus was given. A later analysis by the authors found several of the most significant clusters apparently linked to common viral pathogens.

Primers: 60 Vbeta forward and 13 Jbeta reverse. Measured with immunoSEQ multiplex PCR; TCRdb has only the in-frame clones, and not every one. The profile shows tens of thousands of clones, 80% of them singletons. The specimen was PBMCs. This receptor was identified in a woman between 50 and 59 years old in good health and CMV-seropositive.

The CDR3 nucleotides are TGTGCCAGCGGGTCCTTTAGCGAGACCCAGTACTTC. It specifies CASGSFSETQYF. The J gene is TRBJ2-5, the V gene TRBV6-6; D not resolved. V gave up 8 bases and J gave up 5 bases, with 12 bases separating them. Germline CDR1 and CDR2: MNHNY and SVGAGI (reference sequence). This CDR3 has 12 residues.